This T cell receptor (beta chain) was obtained from a study of blood T cells in healthy people across ages. The study's findings and limits: The unsorted PBMCs prevented any conclusive comparison of naive versus antigen-experienced cells. A strong correlation between TCR beta diversity and naive T cell percentage was seen.

Using a J-beta primer mix together with a sample-barcoded 5' primer, a second PCR was run for roughly 7 to 11 cycles. Template switching added a 12-random-nucleotide identifier to every cDNA molecule. TCRdb processed the 5' RACE reads anew with MiXCR; each CDR3 protein has one entry. The table shows 1.5 million to 2 million distinct CDR3 sequences, with roughly 28% occurring only once. In this sample, this clonotype turned up a few times. The antigen is unknown. Sequencing input: blood. This TCR came from a woman aged 25 to 39 in good health.

The DNA of the CDR3 is TGTGCCAGCAGCCCGAGATCCGACAGGGGAAGATACAATGAGCAGTTCTTC. Amino acids: CASSPRSDRGRYNEQFF. This chain joins TRBV7-9 and TRBJ2-1; 8 bases align to TRBD1. CDR3 length: 17 amino acids. Trimming at V came to 5 bases and at J to 4 bases, leaving 13 bases not matched to a gene. Germline CDR1 reads SEHNR; CDR2 reads FQNEAQ (reference sequence).